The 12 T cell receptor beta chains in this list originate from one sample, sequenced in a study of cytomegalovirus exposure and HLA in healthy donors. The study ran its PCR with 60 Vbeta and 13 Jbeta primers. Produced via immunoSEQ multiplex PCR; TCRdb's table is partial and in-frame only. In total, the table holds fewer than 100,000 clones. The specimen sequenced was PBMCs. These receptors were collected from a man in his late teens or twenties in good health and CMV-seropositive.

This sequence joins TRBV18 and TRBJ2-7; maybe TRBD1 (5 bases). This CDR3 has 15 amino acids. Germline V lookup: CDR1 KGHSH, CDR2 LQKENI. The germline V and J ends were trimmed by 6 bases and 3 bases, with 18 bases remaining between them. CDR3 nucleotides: TGTGCCAGCTCTTACTCAATGACAGCATTCTACGAGCAGTACTTC. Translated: CASSYSMTAFYEQYF. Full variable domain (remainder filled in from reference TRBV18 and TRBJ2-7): NAGVMQNPRHLVRRRGQEARLRCSPMKGHSHVYWYRQLPEEGLKFMVYLQKENIIDESGMPKERFSAEFPKEGPSILRIQQVVRGDSAAYFCASSYSMTAFYEQYFGPGTRLTVT.

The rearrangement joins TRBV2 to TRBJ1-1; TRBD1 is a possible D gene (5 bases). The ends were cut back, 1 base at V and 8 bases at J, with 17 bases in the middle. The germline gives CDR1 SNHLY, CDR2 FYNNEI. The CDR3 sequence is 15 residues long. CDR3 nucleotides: TGTGCCAGCAGTGAAGTTGGGAGGAAAGGGACCGAAGCTTTCTTT. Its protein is CASSEVGRKGTEAFF.

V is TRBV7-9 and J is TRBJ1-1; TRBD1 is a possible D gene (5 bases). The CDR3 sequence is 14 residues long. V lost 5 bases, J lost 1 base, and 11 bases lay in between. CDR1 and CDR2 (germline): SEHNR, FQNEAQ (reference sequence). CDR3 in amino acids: CASSPVGPNTEAFF. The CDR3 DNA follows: TGTGCCAGCAGCCCGGTGGGGCCGAACACTGAAGCTTTCTTT.

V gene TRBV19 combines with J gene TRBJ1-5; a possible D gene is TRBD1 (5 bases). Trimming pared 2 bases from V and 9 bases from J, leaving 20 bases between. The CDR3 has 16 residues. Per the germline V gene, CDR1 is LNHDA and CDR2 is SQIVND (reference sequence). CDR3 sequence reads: CASSISRGWDTRPQHF. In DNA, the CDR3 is TGTGCCAGTAGTATAAGTAGGGGATGGGATACGCGGCCCCAGCATTTT.

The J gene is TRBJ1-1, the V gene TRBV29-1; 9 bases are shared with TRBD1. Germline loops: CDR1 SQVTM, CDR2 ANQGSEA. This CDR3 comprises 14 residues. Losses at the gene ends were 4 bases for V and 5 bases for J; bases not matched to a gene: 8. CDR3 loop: CSVVRTGAVTEAFF. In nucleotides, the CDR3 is TGCAGCGTTGTTAGGACAGGGGCGGTTACTGAAGCTTTCTTT.

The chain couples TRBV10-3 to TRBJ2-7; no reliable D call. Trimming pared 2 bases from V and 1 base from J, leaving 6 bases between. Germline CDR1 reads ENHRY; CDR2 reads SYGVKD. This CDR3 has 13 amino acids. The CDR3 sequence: CAISEQASYEQYF. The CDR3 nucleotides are TGTGCCATCAGTGAGCAGGCATCCTACGAGCAGTACTTC.

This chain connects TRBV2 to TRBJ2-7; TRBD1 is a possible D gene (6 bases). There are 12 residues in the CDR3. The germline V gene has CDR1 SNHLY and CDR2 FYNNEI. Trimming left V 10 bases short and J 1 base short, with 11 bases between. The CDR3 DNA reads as TGTGCCACTTTGGACAGTTCCTACGAGCAGTACTTC. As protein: CATLDSSYEQYF. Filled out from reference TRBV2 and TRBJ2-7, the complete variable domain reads EPEVTQTPSHQVTQMGQEVILRCVPISNHLYFYWYRQILGQKVEFLVSFYNNEISEKSEIFDDQFSVERPDGSNFTLKIRSTKLEDSAMYFCATLDSSYEQYFGPGTRLTVT.

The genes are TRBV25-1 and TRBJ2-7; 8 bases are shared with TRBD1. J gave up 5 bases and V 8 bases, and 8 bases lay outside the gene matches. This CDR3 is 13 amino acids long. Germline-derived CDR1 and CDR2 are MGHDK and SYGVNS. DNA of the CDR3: TGTGCCAGCTCGGGACAGGCCGGCCACGAGCAGTACTTC. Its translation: CASSGQAGHEQYF.

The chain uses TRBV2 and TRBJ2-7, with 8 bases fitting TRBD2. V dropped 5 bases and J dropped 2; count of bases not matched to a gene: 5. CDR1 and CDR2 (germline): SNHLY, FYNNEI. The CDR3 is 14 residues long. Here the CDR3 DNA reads TGTGCCAGCAGTCCGGGACTAGTGACCTACGAGCAGTACTTC. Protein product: CASSPGLVTYEQYF.

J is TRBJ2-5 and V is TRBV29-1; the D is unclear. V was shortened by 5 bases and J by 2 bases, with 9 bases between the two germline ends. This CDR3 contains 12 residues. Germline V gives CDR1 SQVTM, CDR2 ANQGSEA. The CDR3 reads CSVHQQQETQYF. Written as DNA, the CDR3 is TGCAGCGTTCACCAACAGCAAGAGACCCAGTACTTC.

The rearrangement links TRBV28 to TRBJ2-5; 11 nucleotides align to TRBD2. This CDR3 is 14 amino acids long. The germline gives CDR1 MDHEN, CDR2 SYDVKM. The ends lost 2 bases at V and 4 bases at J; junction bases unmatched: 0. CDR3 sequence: CASSLLAGGETQYF. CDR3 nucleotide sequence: TGTGCCAGCAGTTTACTAGCGGGGGGAGAGACCCAGTACTTC.

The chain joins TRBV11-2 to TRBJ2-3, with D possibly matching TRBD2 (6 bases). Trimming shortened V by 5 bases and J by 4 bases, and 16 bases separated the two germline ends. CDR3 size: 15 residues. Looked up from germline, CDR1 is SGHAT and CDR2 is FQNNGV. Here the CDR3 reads CASSRSGLAPDTQYF. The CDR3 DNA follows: TGTGCCAGCAGCCGCTCCGGGCTAGCGCCAGATACGCAGTATTTT. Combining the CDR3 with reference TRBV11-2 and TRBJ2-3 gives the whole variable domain EAGVAQSPRYKIIEKRQSVAFWCNPISGHATLYWYQQILGQGPKLLIQFQNNGVVDDSQLPKDRFSAERLKGVDSTLKIQPAKLEDSAVYLCASSRSGLAPDTQYFGPGTRLTVL.